This T cell receptor (beta chain) is drawn from a study of blood T cell repertoires in COVID-19. Study overall: Samples came from the United States, Italy and Spain, spanning acute and convalescent COVID-19. The cDNA or gDNA used as material had been derived from T cells, B-cell-depleted T cells, or PBMCs.

In the study's own analysis: Nucleated cell number was recorded as an estimate derived from reference gene primer amplification. Clones were sequenced by immunoSEQ multiplex PCR, and TCRdb holds only the in-frame ones, with some missing. The D gene and trimming were derived from the DNA, and the V and J assignments and clone size from that table. The data show about 170,000 clones, about 85% seen once. Germline lookup yields CDR1 LGHDT and CDR2 YNNKEL (reference sequence). This CDR3 has 14 amino acids. V dropped 1 base and J dropped 7 bases, with 14 bases sitting between them. The Seattle patients joined while their infection was active and were tracked longitudinally afterward.

The origin of this receptor is a man aged 80 or over with COVID-19, enrolled during active disease. The material sequenced was peripheral blood. V gene TRBV3-1 (or the pseudogene TRBV3-2) combines with J gene TRBJ2-7, with D perhaps matching TRBD1 (6 bases). For the CDR3, the DNA is TGTGCCAGCAGCCAAGTTACAGGGTCGAAAGAGCAGTACTTC. This gives the protein CASSQVTGSKEQYF.